A selection of T cell receptor beta chains follows, all from one sample in a study of blood T cell repertoires in COVID-19. Using immunoSEQ multiplex PCR, the repertoire was profiled, and TCRdb retains in-frame clones only, with some absent. In the table there are some 260,000 clones, 88% of which are singletons. The sample comprised peripheral blood. The receptors were gathered from a human donor in a cohort sampled during active COVID-19. CDR3s include the opening cysteine and the closing phenylalanine or tryptophan. The order of the fields is V gene, J gene, CDR3 protein.

>TRBV7-2|TRBJ2-7
CASSSTSGYGEQYF
>TRBV19|TRBJ2-6
CASSIPISGANVLTF
>TRBV3-1/TRBV3-2|TRBJ2-7
CASSQILAGSRYEQYF
>TRBV2|TRBJ2-7
CASSYGTSGHSYEQYF
>TRBV18|TRBJ1-2
CASSPTGQNYGYTF
>TRBV14|TRBJ1-2
CASSATDRNGYTF
>TRBV5-4|TRBJ2-2
CASSPPGENTGELFF
>TRBV5-1|TRBJ2-3
CASSLGASGSTDTQYF
>TRBV5-4|TRBJ1-1
CASSGISGSTEAFF
>TRBV7-9|TRBJ2-5
CASSHNYGTGEETQYF
>TRBV28|TRBJ2-7
CASSLRDRGIYEQYF
>TRBV3-1/TRBV3-2|TRBJ1-1
CASSQKDTYTEAFF
>TRBV27|TRBJ2-7
CASSLGSGAYEQYF
>TRBV28|TRBJ1-4
CASSPPTGSTEKLFF
>TRBV5-1|TRBJ1-1
CASSLAAGSEAFF
>TRBV4-3|TRBJ1-2
CASSQGLGTGGYGYTF
>TRBV7-2|TRBJ2-7
CASSEAYEQYF
>TRBV6-5|TRBJ2-3
CAAGWGALGTDTQYF
>TRBV18|TRBJ1-6
CASSPQQGPPGMAPLHF
>TRBV6-5|TRBJ2-7
CASSLQGASYEQYF
>TRBV19|TRBJ1-1
CASSRQGQGHTEAFF
>TRBV4-3|TRBJ2-7
CASSREREPFYEQYF
>TRBV7-9|TRBJ2-1
CASSPLGSGGNEQFF
>TRBV2|TRBJ1-4
CASSQLGQGGEKLFF
>TRBV6-2/TRBV6-3|TRBJ1-1
CASSLQGIYTEAFF
>TRBV9|TRBJ2-5
CASSGTAGVETQYF
>TRBV10-3|TRBJ2-5
CAISGREETQYF
>TRBV19|TRBJ2-5
CASSTTGTGETQYF
>TRBV10-3|TRBJ1-1
CAISEPRGLNTEAFF
>TRBV30|TRBJ1-4
CAWSQGQGDEKLFF
>TRBV11-2|TRBJ1-2
CASSFDRDYGYTF
>TRBV4-1|TRBJ2-1
CASSQEGSSYNEQFF
>TRBV19|TRBJ2-1
CASRPGQGPGEQFF
>TRBV19|TRBJ1-5
CASSGTASNQPQHF
>TRBV11-2|TRBJ2-7
CASSLTGVKGEQYF
>TRBV7-2|TRBJ2-7
CASGSLYEQYF
>TRBV5-4|TRBJ1-4
CASSLGSEKLFF
>TRBV18|TRBJ1-1
CASSPGAGGGEAFF
>TRBV29-1|TRBJ1-2
CSAERDYGYTF
>TRBV7-2|TRBJ2-7
CASSKGVSYEQYF
>TRBV3-1/TRBV3-2|TRBJ2-5
CASSQDSAEETQYF
>TRBV28|TRBJ2-1
CAIRDSSYNEQFF
>TRBV6-2/TRBV6-3|TRBJ1-1
CASSYARQREAFF
>TRBV12-5|TRBJ2-7
CASGLGTGGPGAEQYF
>TRBV7-8|TRBJ1-2
CASSLAGQGNYGYTF
>TRBV5-4|TRBJ2-3
CASSLTGRSDTQYF
>TRBV19|TRBJ2-7
CASHGDRVYEQYF
>TRBV9|TRBJ1-3
CASGGRGREGNTIYF
>TRBV28|TRBJ2-4
CATSGQSIAKNIQYF
>TRBV19|TRBJ2-5
CASSELAGGPETQYF
>TRBV10-3|TRBJ2-1
CAISERQDNEQFF
>TRBV2|TRBJ2-7
CASSDPASAAGDEQYF